This is a list of T cell receptor beta chains from one sample in a study of blood T cell repertoires in COVID-19. Repertoires were generated with immunoSEQ multiplex PCR, while TCRdb's copy carries only in-frame clones and drops some. Of roughly 390,000 clones listed, more than 75% are singletons. Sequenced: peripheral blood. These receptor sequences come from a woman aged 25 to 39 with COVID-19, enrolled during active disease. The CDR3 runs from the conserved cysteine through the conserved F or W. A D gene is named only where the DNA matches it firmly. Rows give clone size only sometimes, using once, few, many, or a class for an expanded clone.

d_call,v_call,clone_size,j_call,cdr3_aa,cdr3_nt
.,TRBV14,.,TRBJ2-7,CASSQGPRGEQYF,TGTGCCAGCAGCCAAGGGCCCAGGGGCGAGCAGTACTTC
TRBD2,TRBV6-5,.,TRBJ2-3,CASSYGLAGVGDTQYF,TGTGCCAGCAGTTACGGTCTAGCGGGAGTGGGAGATACGCAGTATTTT
TRBD1,TRBV10-1,.,TRBJ2-7,CASSDPGQGAEEQYF,TGCGCCAGCAGTGACCCGGGACAGGGGGCGGAGGAGCAGTACTTC
TRBD2,TRBV3-1/TRBV3-2,once,TRBJ2-7,CASSRLGTSGTYEQYF,TGTGCCAGCAGCCGCCTCGGGACTAGTGGTACCTACGAGCAGTACTTC
.,TRBV6-4,.,TRBJ2-7,CASGPKQYF,TGTGCCAGCGGGCCGAAGCAGTACTTC
TRBD1,TRBV11-1,.,TRBJ2-7,CASSVHRGRLAYEQYF,TGTGCCAGCAGCGTACACAGGGGGCGCTTGGCCTACGAGCAGTACTTC
TRBD2,TRBV11-2,.,TRBJ2-7,CASSRFRAGETGTYF,TGTGCCAGCAGCCGTTTTAGGGCGGGGGAAACGGGGACGTACTTC
TRBD2,TRBV2,.,TRBJ2-1,CASSVGLAGAYNEQFF,TGTGCCAGCAGTGTAGGACTAGCGGGAGCTTACAATGAGCAGTTCTTC
.,TRBV21-1,.,TRBJ2-4,CASSSPLGLGYVIQYF,TGTGCCAGCAGCTCTCCATTAGGACTGGGGTATGTTATTCAGTACTTC
.,TRBV9,.,TRBJ1-2,CASSPSGSRTTGYTF,TGTGCCAGCAGCCCTAGTGGCAGTCGAACCACGGGCTACACCTTC
TRBD2,TRBV7-9,.,TRBJ2-3,CASSSSGVQTDTQYF,TGTGCCAGCAGCTCTAGCGGGGTCCAAACAGATACGCAGTATTTT
.,TRBV21-1,once,TRBJ2-3,CASTKTTEDRDTDTQYF,TGTGCCAGCACCAAGACGACGGAGGACAGGGACACAGATACGCAGTATTTT
TRBD2,TRBV6-2/TRBV6-3,.,TRBJ2-7,CASSESGLALLGLQYF,TGTGCCAGCAGTGAGTCGGGACTAGCACTTCTTGGTCTGCAGTACTTC
TRBD2,TRBV5-5,.,TRBJ2-3,CASSLDSGHTQYF,TGTGCCAGCAGCCTGGATAGCGGGCATACGCAGTATTTT
TRBD2,TRBV30,.,TRBJ2-7,CAWSPSGSGLYEQYF,TGTGCCTGGAGTCCTAGCGGGAGCGGGCTTTACGAGCAGTACTTC
.,TRBV7-9,.,TRBJ2-1,CASSLGRPTGNEQFF,TGTGCCAGCAGCTTAGGCCGACCAACGGGCAATGAGCAGTTCTTC
.,TRBV6-1,.,TRBJ1-3,CASSDWSPSSGNTIYF,TGTGCCAGCAGTGATTGGTCTCCGAGCTCTGGAAACACCATATATTTT
TRBD1,TRBV10-3,.,TRBJ2-1,CAISVDYGTGERLFSYNEQFF,TGTGCCATCAGTGTTGACTATGGGACAGGGGAAAGACTATTCTCCTACAATGAGCAGTTCTTC
.,TRBV5-4,.,TRBJ2-1,CASSLYHSNNEQFF,TGTGCCAGCAGCTTGTACCACAGCAACAATGAGCAGTTCTTC
.,TRBV7-9,.,TRBJ1-1,CASSLQGSPNTEAFF,TGTGCCAGCAGCTTACAGGGTTCCCCGAACACTGAAGCTTTCTTT
.,TRBV28,.,TRBJ1-1,CASSLFAGSNTEAFF,TGTGCCAGCAGTTTATTTGCGGGGAGTAACACTGAAGCTTTCTTT
TRBD1,TRBV19,.,TRBJ1-2,CASSLNRGRGYGYTF,TGTGCCAGTAGCCTCAACAGGGGGCGCGGCTATGGCTACACCTTC
TRBD1,TRBV19,.,TRBJ2-3,CASRGTGGQDTQYF,TGTGCCAGTAGAGGGACAGGGGGTCAAGATACGCAGTATTTT
.,TRBV6-6,.,TRBJ1-1,CASVREGNTEAFF,TGTGCCAGCGTCAGGGAGGGGAACACTGAAGCTTTCTTT
.,TRBV30,.,TRBJ2-3,CAWSADGQSIQGTQYF,TGTGCCTGGAGTGCAGATGGACAGTCCATTCAGGGTACGCAGTATTTT
.,TRBV27,.,TRBJ2-1,CASSLGGSYNEQFF,TGTGCCAGCAGTTTGGGGGGCTCCTACAATGAGCAGTTCTTC
.,TRBV30,few,TRBJ1-5,CAWSVAGSRQPQHF,TGTGCCTGGAGTGTTGCAGGGTCGCGGCAGCCCCAGCATTTT
.,TRBV4-2,.,TRBJ2-7,CASSREAGLSYEQYF,TGTGCCAGCAGTCGAGAGGCGGGCCTTTCCTACGAGCAGTACTTC
.,TRBV11-1,.,TRBJ2-7,CASSLPGSTEQYF,TGTGCCAGCAGCTTACCAGGGTCCACCGAGCAGTACTTC
TRBD2,TRBV9,.,TRBJ2-1,CASSVGLAGQYNEQFF,TGTGCCAGCAGCGTCGGACTAGCGGGCCAATACAATGAGCAGTTCTTC
TRBD1,TRBV19,.,TRBJ2-7,CARGTGRYEQYF,TGTGCCAGGGGGACAGGGAGGTACGAGCAGTACTTC
TRBD1,TRBV3-1/TRBV3-2,.,TRBJ1-1,CASSHTGVRNTEAFF,TGTGCCAGCAGCCACACAGGGGTTAGGAACACTGAAGCTTTCTTT
TRBD2,TRBV6-2/TRBV6-3,.,TRBJ2-5,CASSYSVAGLEETQYF,TGTGCCAGCAGTTACTCGGTAGCGGGGTTGGAAGAGACCCAGTACTTC
TRBD2,TRBV7-2,.,TRBJ2-3,CASTAMGTSGDTQYF,TGTGCCAGCACGGCAATGGGGACTAGCGGAGATACGCAGTATTTT
TRBD1,TRBV5-6,.,TRBJ2-5,CASSLLDRGPETQYF,TGTGCCAGCAGCTTGCTGGACAGGGGGCCGGAGACCCAGTACTTC
.,TRBV5-1,.,TRBJ2-3,CASRGTPSTDTQYF,TGCGCCAGCAGGGGGACACCTAGCACAGATACGCAGTATTTT
.,TRBV2,.,TRBJ2-5,CASIRSETQYF,TGTGCCAGCATCAGATCAGAGACCCAGTACTTC
.,TRBV5-1,.,TRBJ2-6,CASSPRDSNSGANVLTF,TGCGCCAGCAGCCCCCGGGACTCGAACTCTGGGGCCAACGTCCTGACTTTC
.,TRBV20-1,.,TRBJ2-2,CSASFQGTGELFF,TGCAGTGCTAGTTTTCAGGGTACCGGGGAGCTGTTTTTT
.,TRBV28,.,TRBJ1-2,CASSYPLGAIYGYTF,TGTGCCAGCAGTTATCCCCTGGGAGCTATCTATGGCTACACCTTC
TRBD1,TRBV5-1,.,TRBJ1-2,CASSPPLGRGHHGYTF,TGCGCCAGCAGCCCACCTCTGGGCAGGGGGCATCATGGCTACACCTTC
TRBD1,TRBV5-6,few,TRBJ1-1,CASSRTGQANTEAFF,TGTGCCAGCAGTCGTACGGGACAGGCGAACACTGAAGCTTTCTTT
.,TRBV3-1/TRBV3-2,.,TRBJ2-3,CASSSSDTQYF,TGTGCCAGCAGTTCTTCAGATACGCAGTATTTT
.,TRBV23-1,.,TRBJ1-6,CASSRALVQGGNSPLHF,TGCGCCAGCAGTCGCGCCCTCGTGCAGGGAGGTAATTCACCCCTCCACTTT
.,TRBV5-4,.,TRBJ2-5,CASSLGTRGPGAQYF,TGTGCCAGCAGCTTGGGAACTAGGGGGCCGGGGGCCCAGTACTTC
TRBD1,TRBV30,.,TRBJ2-3,CAWSLLTGGRDTQYF,TGTGCCTGGAGTCTCCTGACAGGGGGCAGGGATACGCAGTATTTT
.,TRBV25-1,.,TRBJ2-7,CASSENRAYEQYF,TGTGCCAGCAGTGAAAACAGGGCATACGAGCAGTACTTC
TRBD1,TRBV2,.,TRBJ1-6,CASSPGQGANSPLHF,TGTGCCAGCAGTCCCGGACAGGGGGCTAATTCACCCCTCCACTTT